The T cell receptor beta chain described here comes from a study of response to subunit inactivated influenza vaccine. Whole-study results and caveats: With each seasonal influenza vaccination, the authors suggested, few new T cells are recruited.

As to this clonotype: Its specificity is not known.

This CDR3 is built from 18 residues. Germline V lookup: CDR1 LNHNV, CDR2 YYDKDF (reference sequence). J lost 3 bases, V lost 2 bases, and 8 bases had no gene match. TCRdb re-derived calls from the RT-PCR reads in MiXCR, one entry per CDR3 protein. The table lists 800,000 or so distinct CDR3 sequences, approximately 22% of them singletons. The sequence derives from a man aged 45-60 years who received an inactivated influenza vaccine. The chain uses TRBV15 and TRBJ2-5; 14 bases are shared with TRBD2. This material consisted of PBMCs from blood, taken 5 days after vaccination. The CDR3 spells CATSRSGLAGGREETQYF. In DNA form, the CDR3 reads TGTGCCACCAGCAGATCCGGACTAGCGGGAGGTCGAGAAGAGACCCAGTACTTC.